A selection of T cell receptor beta chains follows, all from one sample in a study of OX40 agonist ivuxolimab in advanced cancers. Clones were sequenced by immunoSEQ multiplex PCR, and TCRdb holds only the in-frame ones, with some missing. The top ten clones hold around 0.19% of a sample with about 84,000 clones, 89% of them seen once. The specimen was CD4+ or CD8+ T cells sorted from blood, collected in a trial of the OX40 agonist ivuxolimab. These receptors all come from an adult with an advanced solid tumor such as melanoma, head and neck, liver or kidney cancer. Each CDR3 is given with its conserved first and last residue. A D gene is named only where the DNA matches it firmly. Clone size is stated in some rows and not others, as once, few, many or a class when expanded.

d_call,v_call,j_call,clone_size,cdr3_aa,cdr3_nt
-,TRBV27,TRBJ1-2,-,CASRGGISRGYTF,TGTGCCAGCAGGGGGGGGATTAGTAGGGGCTACACCTTC
TRBD1,TRBV5-1,TRBJ2-1,-,CASSLGQGEIYEQFF,TGCGCCAGCAGCTTGGGACAGGGGGAGATCTATGAGCAGTTCTTC
-,TRBV5-1,TRBJ1-2,-,CASSLRDPPARGYTF,TGCGCCAGCAGCTTACGGGACCCTCCGGCGCGCGGCTACACCTTC
-,TRBV4-2,TRBJ1-2,-,CASSQGGASNYGYTF,TGTGCCAGCAGCCAAGGGGGGGCCTCTAACTATGGCTACACCTTC
TRBD1,TRBV9,TRBJ2-5,-,CASSVGQGVRSETQYF,TGTGCCAGCAGCGTAGGACAGGGGGTTCGCTCCGAGACCCAGTACTTC
-,TRBV19,TRBJ1-4,-,CASSMGGLLREKLFF,TGTGCCAGTAGTATGGGGGGCCTACTAAGGGAAAAACTGTTTTTT
-,TRBV7-2,TRBJ2-3,-,CASSLFDADTQYF,TGTGCCAGCAGTCTCTTTGATGCAGATACGCAGTATTTT
TRBD2,TRBV6-1,TRBJ2-2,once,CASRGTSGMFGELFF,TGTGCCAGCAGAGGGACTAGCGGGATGTTCGGGGAGCTGTTTTTT
TRBD1,TRBV18,TRBJ2-2,-,CASSPRTGTTGELFF,TGTGCCAGCTCACCAAGGACAGGTACCACCGGGGAGCTGTTTTTT
-,TRBV15,TRBJ2-2,-,CATSRDSGADTGELFF,TGTGCCACCAGCAGAGATTCGGGGGCCGACACCGGGGAGCTGTTTTTT
TRBD2,TRBV10-3,TRBJ2-1,-,CAIIAGGRRVDSYNEQFF,TGTGCCATTATAGCGGGGGGGCGTCGAGTAGATTCCTACAATGAGCAGTTCTTC
-,TRBV29-1,TRBJ1-3,-,CSVFGGGSAGNTIYF,TGCAGCGTTTTCGGGGGTGGGTCGGCTGGAAACACCATATATTTT
TRBD1,TRBV19,TRBJ1-5,-,CASSLDDRAGLPQHF,TGTGCCAGTAGTTTAGACGACAGGGCTGGTTTGCCCCAGCATTTT
-,TRBV7-2,TRBJ1-1,-,CASSLRPGRPVNTEAFF,TGTGCCAGCAGCTTAAGGCCAGGGCGCCCTGTGAACACTGAAGCTTTCTTT
-,TRBV6-1,TRBJ1-4,-,CASSHPEEKLFF,TGTGCCAGCAGTCACCCGGAAGAAAAACTGTTTTTT
-,TRBV5-1,TRBJ1-2,once,CASKEGTYTYGYTF,TGCGCCAGCAAAGAAGGAACCTATACTTATGGCTACACCTTC
-,TRBV10-1,TRBJ1-1,-,CASSKTGNTEAFF,TGCGCCAGCAGTAAGACAGGGAACACTGAAGCTTTCTTT
TRBD1,TRBV11-2,TRBJ1-6,-,CASSQQGNNSPLHF,TGTGCCAGCAGCCAACAGGGGAATAATTCACCCCTCCACTTT
-,TRBV6-1,TRBJ2-5,-,CASSPVFPQETQYF,TGTGCCAGCAGTCCAGTTTTTCCCCAAGAGACCCAGTACTTC
-,TRBV6-6,TRBJ1-3,-,CASSDSGPGNTIYF,TGTGCCAGCAGTGACTCGGGGCCGGGAAACACCATATATTTT
-,TRBV5-1,TRBJ2-1,-,CASSLGPVNNEQFF,TGCGCCAGCAGCTTGGGTCCAGTAAACAATGAGCAGTTCTTC
-,TRBV5-1,TRBJ1-6,-,CASSLPGLSPLHF,TGCGCCAGCAGCTTACCGGGACTCTCACCCCTCCACTTT
TRBD1,TRBV4-2,TRBJ1-2,-,CASSQGAGQENYGYTF,TGTGCCAGCAGCCAAGGCGCCGGACAGGAAAACTATGGCTACACCTTC
-,TRBV27,TRBJ2-1,-,CASSWGLQEGYNEQFF,TGTGCCAGCAGTTGGGGACTTCAAGAGGGATACAATGAGCAGTTCTTC
-,TRBV28,TRBJ1-2,-,CASSLQTTGRGYTF,TGTGCCAGCAGTTTACAAACAACAGGGCGAGGCTACACCTTC
TRBD1,TRBV15,TRBJ1-4,-,CATSRDDRASEKLFF,TGTGCCACCAGCAGAGATGACAGGGCAAGTGAAAAACTGTTTTTT
TRBD2,TRBV30,TRBJ2-7,few,CAWSGLAGVEQYF,TGTGCCTGGAGTGGGCTAGCGGGAGTCGAGCAGTACTTC
TRBD1,TRBV18,TRBJ2-7,-,CASSPAATLQGAGEQYF,TGTGCCAGCTCACCGGCGGCAACACTACAGGGGGCAGGGGAGCAGTACTTC
TRBD1,TRBV30,TRBJ1-2,-,CAWSGQRFANYGYTF,TGTGCCTGGTCGGGACAGAGATTTGCTAACTATGGCTACACCTTC
-,TRBV6-5,TRBJ1-1,-,CASIYTDTRGTEAFF,TGTGCCAGCATCTACACGGACACCAGAGGAACTGAAGCTTTCTTT
-,TRBV15,TRBJ2-1,-,CATSGPFYNEQFF,TGTGCCACCAGCGGGCCCTTTTACAATGAGCAGTTCTTC
-,TRBV10-2,TRBJ1-2,once,CASSEWPLFEVGGYTF,TGCGCCAGCAGTGAGTGGCCCCTCTTCGAAGTGGGGGGCTACACCTTC
-,TRBV11-1,TRBJ2-7,-,CASSQGLAYEQYF,TGTGCCAGCAGCCAGGGGCTAGCCTACGAGCAGTACTTC
TRBD2,TRBV9,TRBJ2-3,-,CASSVLAGGGTDTQYF,TGTGCCAGCAGCGTCTTAGCGGGGGGGGGCACAGATACGCAGTATTTT
-,TRBV5-4,TRBJ1-2,-,CASSLDRVNYGYTF,TGTGCCAGCAGCTTGGACAGGGTAAACTATGGCTACACCTTC
TRBD1,TRBV5-1,TRBJ1-1,-,CASSPGGQQTTGGEAFF,TGCGCCAGCAGCCCAGGGGGACAACAAACAACGGGAGGCGAAGCTTTCTTT
-,TRBV19,TRBJ2-1,-,CASSSGTLYNEQFF,TGTGCCAGTAGCTCCGGGACACTATACAATGAGCAGTTCTTC
TRBD1,TRBV10-3,TRBJ2-7,-,CAIRAGTGGYEQYF,TGTGCCATCAGAGCCGGGACAGGGGGCTACGAGCAGTACTTC
-,TRBV18,TRBJ2-1,-,CASSPERDNEQFF,TGTGCCAGCTCACCGGAGAGGGACAATGAGCAGTTCTTC
-,TRBV6-1,TRBJ2-1,-,CASSGIWSGQKGNEQFF,TGTGCCAGCAGTGGGATTTGGAGCGGGCAAAAAGGCAATGAGCAGTTCTTC
TRBD2,TRBV6-6,TRBJ2-2,-,CASSGLADKGELFF,TGTGCCAGCAGCGGACTAGCGGACAAGGGGGAGCTGTTTTTT
-,TRBV12-5,TRBJ1-1,once,CASGFRENTEAFF,TGTGCTAGTGGGTTCAGGGAAAACACTGAAGCTTTCTTT
TRBD1,TRBV5-1,TRBJ2-1,-,CASSVTGSSYNEQFF,TGCGCCAGCAGCGTGACAGGGAGCTCCTACAATGAGCAGTTCTTC
-,TRBV20-1,TRBJ2-7,-,CRTGKLYEQYF,TGCAGGACGGGGAAACTCTACGAGCAGTACTTC
-,TRBV5-1,TRBJ2-1,once,CASSLGKEQFF,TGCGCCAGCAGCTTGGGGAAGGAGCAGTTCTTC
TRBD1,TRBV4-1,TRBJ1-5,-,CASSQAGAGTGRLGNQPQHF,TGCGCCAGCAGCCAAGCCGGAGCCGGGACAGGGAGACTAGGGAATCAGCCCCAGCATTTT
-,TRBV21-1,TRBJ1-2,-,CASSKTQGNYGYTF,TGTGCCAGCAGCAAGACACAGGGTAACTATGGCTACACCTTC
-,TRBV28,TRBJ2-1,-,CASSLTGRGNEQFF,TGTGCCAGCAGTTTAACGGGTAGAGGTAATGAGCAGTTCTTC
-,TRBV5-1,TRBJ1-2,-,CASRRGGTYGYTF,TGCGCCAGCAGGAGGGGGGGCACGTATGGCTACACCTTC
-,TRBV19,TRBJ2-3,-,CASRRGGRGTDTQYF,TGTGCCAGTAGGAGGGGGGGACGAGGCACAGATACGCAGTATTTT